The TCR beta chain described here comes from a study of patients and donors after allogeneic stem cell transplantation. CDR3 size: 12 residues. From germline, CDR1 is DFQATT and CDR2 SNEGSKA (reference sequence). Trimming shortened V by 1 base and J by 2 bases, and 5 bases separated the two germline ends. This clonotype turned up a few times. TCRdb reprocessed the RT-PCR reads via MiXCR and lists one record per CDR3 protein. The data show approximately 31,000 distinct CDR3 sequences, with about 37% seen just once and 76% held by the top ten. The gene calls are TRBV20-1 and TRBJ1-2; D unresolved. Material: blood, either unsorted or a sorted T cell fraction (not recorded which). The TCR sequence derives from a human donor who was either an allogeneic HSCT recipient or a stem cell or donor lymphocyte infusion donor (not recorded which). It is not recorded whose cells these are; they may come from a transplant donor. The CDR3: CSARVRNYGYTF. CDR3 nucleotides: TGCAGTGCTAGAGTCCGGAACTATGGCTACACCTTC.